One and the same sample provided the 17 T cell receptor beta chains below, sequenced in a study of cytomegalovirus exposure and HLA in healthy donors. The PCR had 60 Vbeta and 13 Jbeta primers. Profiling relied on immunoSEQ multiplex PCR, and the TCRdb table lists in-frame clones only, not all of them. The data contain approximately 100,000 clones, 65% to 80% of them singletons. The source material was PBMCs. The receptor source for this set is a woman aged 40-49 years in good health and CMV-seronegative.

This rearrangement joins TRBV18 to TRBJ1-2; D perhaps matches TRBD1 (5 bases). The germline V gene encodes CDR1 KGHSH and CDR2 LQKENI. Between the trimmed V and J ends, which lost 3 bases and 6 bases, there was a span of 17 bases. CDR3 size: 15 residues. This CDR3 is CASSPFLTGENGYTF. CDR3 DNA: TGTGCCAGCTCACCGTTCCTTACGGGGGAGAATGGCTACACCTTC.

This rearrangement joins TRBV28 to TRBJ1-4, with 7 positions matching TRBD1. The CDR3 loop spans 14 amino acids. Germline assignment: CDR1 MDHEN and CDR2 SYDVKM. The trim removed 11 bases at V and 5 bases at J, leaving 11 bases unmatched. DNA of the CDR3: TGTGCCTTCCCGAGGGGCAGGGGGAATGAAAAACTGTTTTTT. Its protein is CAFPRGRGNEKLFF.

The chain combines TRBV7-2 with TRBJ2-1, with TRBD2 matching 7 bases. The germline V gene has CDR1 SGHTA and CDR2 FQGNSA. The CDR3 is 16 residues long. V lost 4 bases and J lost 2; bases outside the gene matches: 8. CDR3 coding DNA: TGTGCCAGCAGCTCGCGTCCGGGACTAACCTACAATGAGCAGTTCTTC. It yields the protein CASSSRPGLTYNEQFF.

CDR3 amino acids: CASSLRGGDSGAYNEQFF. For the CDR3, the DNA is TGTGCCAGCAGCTTAAGGGGGGGAGACAGCGGGGCCTACAATGAGCAGTTCTTC. V usage is TRBV11-2 and J usage is TRBJ2-1; D perhaps matches TRBD2 (7 bases). Trimming pared 2 bases from V and 2 bases from J, leaving 19 bases between. CDR3 length: 18 amino acids. Germline V CDR1 and CDR2: SGHAT, FQNNGV.

The gene calls are TRBV7-2 and TRBJ2-1, with 7 bases aligning to TRBD1. Germline V gene sequence: CDR1 SGHTA, CDR2 FQGNSA. J was trimmed by 6 bases and V by 6 bases; bases with no gene match: 5. This CDR3 comprises 13 residues. Here the CDR3 DNA reads TGTGCCAGCAGATGGACAGGTCTCAATGAGCAGTTCTTC. Protein product: CASRWTGLNEQFF. The whole variable domain, filled in from reference TRBV7-2 and TRBJ2-1, reads GAGVSQSPSNKVTEKGKDVELRCDPISGHTALYWYRQSLGQGLEFLIYFQGNSAPDKSGLPSDRFSAERTGGSVSTLTIQRTQQEDSAVYLCASRWTGLNEQFFGPGTRLTVL.

Worth noting for this clone: Germline is not matched at one junction end, which may reflect a read error. The chain joins TRBV5-4 to TRBJ2-3, with D possibly being TRBD1 (5 bases). The CDR3 runs 17 residues. The germline gives CDR1 SGHNT, CDR2 YYREEE (reference sequence). The CDR3, as DNA: TGTACCAGCAGCTTGGGTAGGGGTTCTGTCATCACAGATACGCAGTATTTT. It yields the protein CTSSLGRGSVITDTQYF.

The chain uses TRBV5-1 and TRBJ2-5; 11 positions agree with TRBD2. The DNA end lines up better with TRBJ2-7; the J call may be wrong. The CDR3 runs to 16 residues. CDR1 SGHRS and CDR2 YFSETQ come from the germline V gene. CDR3 sequence: CASSSATGTSGYEQYF. Written as DNA, the CDR3 is TGCGCCAGCAGCTCTGCAACGGGGACTAGCGGATACGAGCAGTACTTC.

The chain combines TRBV29-1 with TRBJ2-2; D may be TRBD2 (7 bases). Trimming took off 4 bases at V and 5 bases at J, with 20 bases between the two ends. Per the germline V gene, CDR1 is SQVTM and CDR2 is ANQGSEA. The CDR3 consists of 16 residues. For the CDR3, the DNA is TGCAGCGTTGGAAAAGGGGGGGGTGTGGTGACCGGGGAGCTGTTTTTT. Amino acid sequence: CSVGKGGGVVTGELFF.

The chain is built from TRBV19 and TRBJ2-7; 8 bases agree with TRBD2. The CDR3 runs 15 residues. V was pared by 1 base and J by 1 base, with 3 bases of the junction left unmatched. The germline V gene encodes CDR1 LNHDA and CDR2 SQIVND (reference sequence). DNA of the CDR3: TGTGCCAGTAGTATAGCCGGGGGGGGATCCTACGAGCAGTACTTC. Translating gives CASSIAGGGSYEQYF. The full variable domain, in which reference TRBV19 and TRBJ2-7 provide the parts outside the CDR3, is DGGITQSPKYLFRKEGQNVTLSCEQNLNHDAMYWYRQDPGQGLRLIYYSQIVNDFQKGDIAEGYSVSREKKESFPLTVTSAQKNPTAFYLCASSIAGGGSYEQYFGPGTRLTVT.

This chain uses TRBV18 with TRBJ2-2; D may be TRBD2 (6 bases). V shed 3 bases and J shed 8 bases, with 25 bases lying between them. The CDR3 is 18 residues long. The germline V gene has CDR1 KGHSH and CDR2 LQKENI. The CDR3 DNA is TGTGCCAGCTCACCCACCGTCGGGACTGTCCGATTGTCGGGGGAGCTGTTTTTT. Protein product: CASSPTVGTVRLSGELFF.

This clone was observed a single time. The chain has TRBV11-3 and TRBJ1-5, with 8 bases aligning to TRBD1. The length of the CDR3 is 17 residues. The germline gives CDR1 SGHNT, CDR2 YENEEA. V shed 5 bases, J shed 11 bases, and the junction held 20 bases outside the gene matches. The CDR3 loop reads CASSPVGQGAMNAAQHF. In DNA, the CDR3 is TGTGCCAGCAGCCCCGTCGGACAGGGCGCCATGAACGCAGCCCAGCATTTT.

V usage is TRBV4-3 and J usage is TRBJ1-6, with 9 bases matching TRBD1. Germline values: CDR1 LGHNA, CDR2 YSLEER. J lost 9 bases, V lost 0 bases, and 9 bases had no gene match. The CDR3 spans 17 residues. The CDR3 DNA sequence: TGCGCCAGCAGCCAAGAAGTACAGGGGGCGATTCGTTCACCCCTCCACTTT. Translation gives CASSQEVQGAIRSPLHF.

Only one count was recorded for this clone. The chain is built from TRBV5-1 and TRBJ2-5, with D perhaps TRBD2 (5 bases). This CDR3 spans 13 amino acids. Trimming took off 0 bases at V and 8 bases at J, with 11 bases between the two ends. Germline V gene data show CDR1 as SGHRS and CDR2 as YFSETQ. This CDR3 reads CASSLAVANTQYF. The CDR3 DNA reads TGCGCCAGCAGCTTGGCGGTAGCGAACACCCAGTACTTC.

The V call is TRBV30, the J call TRBJ1-4, with a weak D call TRBD1 (5 bases). The CDR3 sequence is 16 residues long. CDR1 and CDR2 (germline): GTSNPN, SVGIG (reference sequence). The germline V and J ends were trimmed by 2 bases and 2 bases, with 15 bases remaining between them. The CDR3, as DNA: TGTGCCTGGAGTAAAGCAAGGGGTGGCACTAATGAAAAACTGTTTTTT. Encoded protein: CAWSKARGGTNEKLFF.

This clone was seen a handful of times. V is TRBV28 and J is TRBJ1-1; a possible D gene is TRBD1 (6 bases). CDR1 and CDR2 from the germline V gene are MDHEN and SYDVKM. The CDR3 extends over 17 amino acids. Trimming left V 6 bases short and J 3 bases short, with 23 bases between. CDR3 in amino acids: CASSQRPQGPQDTEAFF. In DNA form, the CDR3 reads TGTGCCAGCAGCCAGCGCCCGCAGGGGCCCCAGGACACTGAAGCTTTCTTT.

This clone was seen only once. This sequence joins TRBV19 and TRBJ1-1, with 7 nucleotides matching TRBD1. CDR3 length: 11 residues. V lost 10 bases to trimming and J lost 9 bases; unmatched junction nucleotides: 8. Germline CDR1 and CDR2: LNHDA and SQIVND (reference sequence). The CDR3 protein is CATLTGTKAFF. In DNA, the CDR3 is TGTGCCACCTTGACAGGGACAAAAGCTTTCTTT. The full variable domain, rest sourced from reference TRBV19 and TRBJ1-1, is DGGITQSPKYLFRKEGQNVTLSCEQNLNHDAMYWYRQDPGQGLRLIYYSQIVNDFQKGDIAEGYSVSREKKESFPLTVTSAQKNPTAFYLCATLTGTKAFFGQGTRLTVV.

This chain links TRBV29-1 with TRBJ2-1, with 7 positions matching TRBD2. Germline CDR1 reads SQVTM; CDR2 reads ANQGSEA. The CDR3 contains 14 residues. V dropped 8 bases and J dropped 4; count of bases not matched to a gene: 11. The CDR3 region has the DNA TGCAGCACAAGAGCGGGATTATTTTACAATGAGCAGTTCTTC. Amino acids: CSTRAGLFYNEQFF.